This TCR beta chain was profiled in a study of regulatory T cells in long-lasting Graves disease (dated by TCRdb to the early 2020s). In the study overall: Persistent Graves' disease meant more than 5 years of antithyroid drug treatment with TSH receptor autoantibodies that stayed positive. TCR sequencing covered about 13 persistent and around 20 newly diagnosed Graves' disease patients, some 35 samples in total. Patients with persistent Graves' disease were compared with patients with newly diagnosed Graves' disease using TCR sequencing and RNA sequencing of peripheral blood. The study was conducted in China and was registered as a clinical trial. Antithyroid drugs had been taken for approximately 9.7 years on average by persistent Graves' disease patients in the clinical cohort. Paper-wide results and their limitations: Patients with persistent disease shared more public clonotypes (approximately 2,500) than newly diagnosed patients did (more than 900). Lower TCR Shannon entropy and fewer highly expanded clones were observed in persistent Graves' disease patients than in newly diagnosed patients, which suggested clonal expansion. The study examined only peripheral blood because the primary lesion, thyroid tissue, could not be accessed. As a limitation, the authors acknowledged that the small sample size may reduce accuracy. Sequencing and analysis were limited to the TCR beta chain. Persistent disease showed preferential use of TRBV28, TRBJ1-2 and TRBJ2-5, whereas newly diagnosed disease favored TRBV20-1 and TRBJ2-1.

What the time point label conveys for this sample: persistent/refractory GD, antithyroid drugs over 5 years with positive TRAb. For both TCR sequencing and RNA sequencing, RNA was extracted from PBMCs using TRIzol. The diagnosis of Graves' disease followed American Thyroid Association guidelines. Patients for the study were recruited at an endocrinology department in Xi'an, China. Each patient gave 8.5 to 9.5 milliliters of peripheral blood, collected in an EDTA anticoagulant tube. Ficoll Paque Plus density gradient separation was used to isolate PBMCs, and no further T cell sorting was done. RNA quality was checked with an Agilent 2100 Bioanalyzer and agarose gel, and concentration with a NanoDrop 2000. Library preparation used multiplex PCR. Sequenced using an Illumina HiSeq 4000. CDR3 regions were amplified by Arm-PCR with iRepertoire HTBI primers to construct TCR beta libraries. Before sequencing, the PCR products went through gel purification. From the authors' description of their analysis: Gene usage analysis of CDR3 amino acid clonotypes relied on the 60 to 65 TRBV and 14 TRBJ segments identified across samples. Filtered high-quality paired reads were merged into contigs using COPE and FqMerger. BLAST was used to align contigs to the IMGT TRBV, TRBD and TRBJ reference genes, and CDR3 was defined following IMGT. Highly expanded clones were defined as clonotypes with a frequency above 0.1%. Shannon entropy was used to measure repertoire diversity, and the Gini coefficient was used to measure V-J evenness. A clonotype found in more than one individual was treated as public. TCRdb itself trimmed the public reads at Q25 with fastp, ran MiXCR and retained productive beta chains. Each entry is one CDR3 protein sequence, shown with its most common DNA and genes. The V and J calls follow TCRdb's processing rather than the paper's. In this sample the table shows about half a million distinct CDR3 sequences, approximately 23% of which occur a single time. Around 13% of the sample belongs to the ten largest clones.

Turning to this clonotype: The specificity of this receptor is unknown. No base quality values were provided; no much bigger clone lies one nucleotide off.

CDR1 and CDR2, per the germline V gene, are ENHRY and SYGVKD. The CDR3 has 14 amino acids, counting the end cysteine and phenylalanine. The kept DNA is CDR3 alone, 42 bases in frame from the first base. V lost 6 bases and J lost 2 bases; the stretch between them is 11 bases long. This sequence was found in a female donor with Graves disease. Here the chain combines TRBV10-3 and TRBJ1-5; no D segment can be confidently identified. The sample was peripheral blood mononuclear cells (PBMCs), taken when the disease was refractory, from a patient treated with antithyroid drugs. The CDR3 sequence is CAISPDIGNQPQHF. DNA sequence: TGTGCCATCAGCCCTGACATTGGCAATCAGCCCCAGCATTTT.